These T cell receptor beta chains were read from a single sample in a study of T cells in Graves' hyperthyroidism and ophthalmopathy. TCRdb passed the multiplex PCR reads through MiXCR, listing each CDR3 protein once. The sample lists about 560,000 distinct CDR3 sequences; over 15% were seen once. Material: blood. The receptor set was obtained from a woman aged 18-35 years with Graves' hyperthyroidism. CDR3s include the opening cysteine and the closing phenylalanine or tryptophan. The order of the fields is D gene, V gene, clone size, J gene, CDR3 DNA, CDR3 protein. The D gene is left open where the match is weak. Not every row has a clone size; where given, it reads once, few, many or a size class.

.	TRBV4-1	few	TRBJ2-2	TGCGCCAGCAGCCAAGCATGGAACACCGGGGAGCTGTTTTTT	CASSQAWNTGELFF
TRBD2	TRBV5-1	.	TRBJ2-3	TGCGCCAGCAGCTCCGGACTAGCGGGGGGAATAAGCACAGATACGCAGTATTTT	CASSSGLAGGISTDTQYF
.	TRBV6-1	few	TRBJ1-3	TGTGCCAGCAGACAGACCTCTGGAAACACCATATATTTT	CASRQTSGNTIYF
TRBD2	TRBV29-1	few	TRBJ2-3	TGCAGCGCTGGGACTACCCCCTTCCATACGCAGTATTTT	CSAGTTPFHTQYF
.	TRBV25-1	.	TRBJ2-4	TGTGCCAGCAGTGAATATTATGACCCGAACATTCAGTACTTC	CASSEYYDPNIQYF
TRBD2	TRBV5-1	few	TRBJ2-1	TGCGCCAGCAGATCCCTAGGGACTAGCGGCTCCTACAATGAGCAGTTCTTC	CASRSLGTSGSYNEQFF
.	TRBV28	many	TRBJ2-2	TGTGCCAGCAGTTTTTCTCCCCCCAACTCGCACACCGGGGAGCTGTTTTTT	CASSFSPPNSHTGELFF
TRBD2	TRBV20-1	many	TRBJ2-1	TGCAGTGCTAGAGGACTAGCGGCGCCCTCCTACAATGAGCAGTTCTTC	CSARGLAAPSYNEQFF
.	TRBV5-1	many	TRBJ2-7	TGCGCCAGCAGCTCGAGGGCCTACGAGCAGTACTTC	CASSSRAYEQYF
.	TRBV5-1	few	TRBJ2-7	TGCGCCAGCAGCTTGCTGTCCGAGGCGGCCTACGAGCAGTACTTC	CASSLLSEAAYEQYF
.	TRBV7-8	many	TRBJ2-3	TGTGCCAGCAGCTTCGCCGGGACCACCACGCAGTCAGATACGCAGTATTTT	CASSFAGTTTQSDTQYF
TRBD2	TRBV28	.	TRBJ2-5	TGTGCCAGCAGTTTAAGCCAGCGGGAGACAGGAGAGACCCAGTACTTC	CASSLSQRETGETQYF
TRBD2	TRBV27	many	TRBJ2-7	TGTGCCACTCGGGGGGTCTACGAGCAGTACTTC	CATRGVYEQYF
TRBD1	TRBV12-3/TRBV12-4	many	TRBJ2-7	TGTGCCAGCAGTTTCCTGGGGACAGGGTACGAGCAGTACTTC	CASSFLGTGYEQYF
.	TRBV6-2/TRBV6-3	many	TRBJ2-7	TGTGCCAGCAGTTACCACCCCTCCTACGAGCAGTACTTC	CASSYHPSYEQYF
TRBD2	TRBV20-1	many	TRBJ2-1	TGCAGTGCAATGGCGGGAGACGTCTACAATGAGCAGTTCTTC	CSAMAGDVYNEQFF
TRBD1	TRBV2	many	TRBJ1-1	TGTGCCACCAACAGGGGGCGCGGCACTGAAGCTTTCTTT	CATNRGRGTEAFF
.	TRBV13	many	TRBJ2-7	TGTGCCAGCAGTACCAGGGGTCACGAGCAGTACTTC	CASSTRGHEQYF
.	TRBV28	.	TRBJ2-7	TGTGCCAGCAGTTTATGGGGGGCTAGGTCCTACGAGCAGTACTTC	CASSLWGARSYEQYF
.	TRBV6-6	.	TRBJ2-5	TGTGCCAGCAGTTACTCGAATCAGGGGGAGACCCAGTACTTC	CASSYSNQGETQYF
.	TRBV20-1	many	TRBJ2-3	TGCAGTGTTAACCTACCTTGGCGGAGCACAGATACGCAGTATTTT	CSVNLPWRSTDTQYF
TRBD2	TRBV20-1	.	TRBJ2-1	TGCAGTGCCGGGACTAGCGGGAGGGCCTGGAATGAGCAGTTCTTC	CSAGTSGRAWNEQFF
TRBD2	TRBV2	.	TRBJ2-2	TGTGCCAGCAGTGAACCTGCGGGGGGGCAAGCCGGGGAGCTGTTTTTT	CASSEPAGGQAGELFF
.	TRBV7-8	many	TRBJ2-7	TGTGCCAGCAGCTACCCGGGATCCTACGAGCAGTACTTC	CASSYPGSYEQYF
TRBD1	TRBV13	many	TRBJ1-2	TGTGCCAGCAGCTCCACAGGGGATGGCTACACCTTC	CASSSTGDGYTF
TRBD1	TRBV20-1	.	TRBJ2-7	TGCAGTGCTAACCTACAGGGGAACGAGCAGTACTTC	CSANLQGNEQYF
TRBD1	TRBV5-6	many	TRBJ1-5	TGTGCCAGCAGCCCAGGGACAGGGTCCAGCAATCAGCCCCAGCATTTT	CASSPGTGSSNQPQHF
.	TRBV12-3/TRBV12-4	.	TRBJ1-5	TGTGCCAGCAGTTCTGGACAGCGGGGAAGCAATCAGCCCCAGCATTTT	CASSSGQRGSNQPQHF
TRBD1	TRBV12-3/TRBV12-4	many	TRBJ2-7	TGTGCCAGCAGTATCTCGGGACAGTCCTACGAGCAGTACTTC	CASSISGQSYEQYF
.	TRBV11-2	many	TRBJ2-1	TGTGCCAGCACCAAAGGAACTACGGGGGAGCAGTTCTTC	CASTKGTTGEQFF
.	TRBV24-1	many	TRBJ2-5	TGTGCCACCAGTGATTGGAGGATTTCGGAGACCCAGTACTTC	CATSDWRISETQYF
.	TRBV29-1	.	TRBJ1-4	TGCAGCGTTGAGCTGGCGGGGGATCAGCGAAAACTGTTTTTT	CSVELAGDQRKLFF
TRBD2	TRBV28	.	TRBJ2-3	TGTGCCAGCAGTTTACCTTATGGACTAGTTAACACAGATACGCAGTATTTT	CASSLPYGLVNTDTQYF
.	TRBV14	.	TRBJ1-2	TGTGCCAGCAGCTCAGACTTTAACTATGGCTACACCTTC	CASSSDFNYGYTF
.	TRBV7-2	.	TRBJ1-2	TGTGCCAGCAGCCCCCGGGGGGCTCGGGATGGCTACACCTTC	CASSPRGARDGYTF
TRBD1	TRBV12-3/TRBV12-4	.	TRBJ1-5	TGTGCCAGCATCCCGACAGGGGCAAGCAATCAGCCCCAGCATTTT	CASIPTGASNQPQHF
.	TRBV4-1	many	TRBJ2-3	TGCGCCAGCAGCCAAGCGGCGGATGCGACAGATACGCAGTATTTT	CASSQAADATDTQYF
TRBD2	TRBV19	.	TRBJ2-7	TGTGCCAGTAGTATACGGACTAGCGGGAGATTCTCCTACGAGCAGTACTTC	CASSIRTSGRFSYEQYF